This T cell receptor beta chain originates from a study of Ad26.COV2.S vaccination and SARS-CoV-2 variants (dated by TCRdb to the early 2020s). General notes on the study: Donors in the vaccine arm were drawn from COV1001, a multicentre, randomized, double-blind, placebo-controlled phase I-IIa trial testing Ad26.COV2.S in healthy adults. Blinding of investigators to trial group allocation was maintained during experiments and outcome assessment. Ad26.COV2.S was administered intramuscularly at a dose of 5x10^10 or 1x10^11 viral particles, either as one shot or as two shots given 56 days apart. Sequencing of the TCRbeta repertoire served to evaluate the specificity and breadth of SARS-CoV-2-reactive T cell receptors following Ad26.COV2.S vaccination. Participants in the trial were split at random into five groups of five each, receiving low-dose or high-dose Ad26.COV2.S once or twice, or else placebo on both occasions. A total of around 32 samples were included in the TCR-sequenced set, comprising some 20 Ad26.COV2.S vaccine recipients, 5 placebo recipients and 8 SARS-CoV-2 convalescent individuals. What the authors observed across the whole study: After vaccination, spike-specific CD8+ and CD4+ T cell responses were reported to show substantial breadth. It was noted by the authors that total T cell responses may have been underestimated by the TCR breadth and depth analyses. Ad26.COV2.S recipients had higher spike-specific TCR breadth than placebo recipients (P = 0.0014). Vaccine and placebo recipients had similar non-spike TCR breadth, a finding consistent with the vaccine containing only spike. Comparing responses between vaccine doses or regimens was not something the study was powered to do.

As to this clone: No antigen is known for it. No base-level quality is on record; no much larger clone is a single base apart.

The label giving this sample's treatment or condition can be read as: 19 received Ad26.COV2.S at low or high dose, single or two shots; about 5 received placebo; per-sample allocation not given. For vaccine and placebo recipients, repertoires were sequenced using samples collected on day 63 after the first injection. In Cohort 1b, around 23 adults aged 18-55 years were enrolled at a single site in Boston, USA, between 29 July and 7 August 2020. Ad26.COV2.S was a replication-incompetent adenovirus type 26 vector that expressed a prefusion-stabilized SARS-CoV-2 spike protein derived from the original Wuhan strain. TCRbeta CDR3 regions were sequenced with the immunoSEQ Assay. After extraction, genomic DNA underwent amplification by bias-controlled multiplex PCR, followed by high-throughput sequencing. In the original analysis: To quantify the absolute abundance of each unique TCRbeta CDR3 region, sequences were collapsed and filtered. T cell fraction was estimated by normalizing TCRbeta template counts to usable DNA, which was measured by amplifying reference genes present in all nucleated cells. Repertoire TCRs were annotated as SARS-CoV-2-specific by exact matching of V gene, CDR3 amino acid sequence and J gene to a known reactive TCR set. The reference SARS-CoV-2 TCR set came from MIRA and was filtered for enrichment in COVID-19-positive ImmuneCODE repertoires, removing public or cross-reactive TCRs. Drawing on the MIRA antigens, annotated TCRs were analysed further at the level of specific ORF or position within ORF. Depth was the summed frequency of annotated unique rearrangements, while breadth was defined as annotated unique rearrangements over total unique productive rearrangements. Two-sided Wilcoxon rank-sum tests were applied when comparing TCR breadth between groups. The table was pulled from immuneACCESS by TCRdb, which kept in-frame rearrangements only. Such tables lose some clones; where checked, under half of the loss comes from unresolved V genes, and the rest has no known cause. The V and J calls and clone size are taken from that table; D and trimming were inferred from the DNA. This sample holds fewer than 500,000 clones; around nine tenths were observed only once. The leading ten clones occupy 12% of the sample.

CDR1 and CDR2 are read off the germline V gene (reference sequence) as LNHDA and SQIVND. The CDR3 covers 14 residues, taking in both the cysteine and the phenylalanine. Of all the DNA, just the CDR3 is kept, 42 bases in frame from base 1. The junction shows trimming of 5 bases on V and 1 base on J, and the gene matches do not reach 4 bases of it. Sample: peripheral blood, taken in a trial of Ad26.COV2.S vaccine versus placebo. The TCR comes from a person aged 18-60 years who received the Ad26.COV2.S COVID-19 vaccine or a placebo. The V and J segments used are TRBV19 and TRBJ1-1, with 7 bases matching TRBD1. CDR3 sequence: CASSLHRGNTEAFF. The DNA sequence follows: TGTGCCAGTAGTCTCCACAGGGGGAACACTGAAGCTTTCTTT.